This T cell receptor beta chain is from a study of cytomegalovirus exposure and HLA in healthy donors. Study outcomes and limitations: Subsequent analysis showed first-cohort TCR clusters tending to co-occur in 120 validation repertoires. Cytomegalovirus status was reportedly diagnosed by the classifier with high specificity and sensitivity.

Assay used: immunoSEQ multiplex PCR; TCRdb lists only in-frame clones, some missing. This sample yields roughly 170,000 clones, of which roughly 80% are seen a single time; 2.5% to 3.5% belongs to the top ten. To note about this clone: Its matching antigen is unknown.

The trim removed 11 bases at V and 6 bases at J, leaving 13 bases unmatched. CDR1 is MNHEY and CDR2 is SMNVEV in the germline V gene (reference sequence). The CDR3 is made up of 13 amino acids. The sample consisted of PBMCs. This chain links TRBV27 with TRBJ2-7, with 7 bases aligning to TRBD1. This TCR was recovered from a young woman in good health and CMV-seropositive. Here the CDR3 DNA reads TGTGCCTCCAGGGCAGGGGGATTAGGCGAGCAGTACTTC. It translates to CASRAGGLGEQYF.